This is a list of T cell receptor beta chains from one sample in a study of tumor and adjacent non-tumor tissue in lung cancer. TCRdb re-derived calls from the multiplex PCR reads in MiXCR, one entry per CDR3 protein. This sample carries 50,000 to 60,000 distinct CDR3 sequences, 74% of them seen once, and the ten largest clones take roughly 25%. The sequencing input was distant non-tumor lung tissue. All receptors come from a woman aged 60 to 75 with non-small cell lung cancer. Both conserved end residues are part of each CDR3. D genes are given only for firm matches. The size of a clone is reported for some rows only, either as once, few or many, or as a class for expanded clones.

d_call: -; clone_size: many; v_call: TRBV12-3/TRBV12-4; j_call: TRBJ2-7; cdr3_nt: TGTGCCAGCACCCTATCGATTACCTACGAGCAGTACTTC; cdr3_aa: CASTLSITYEQYF
d_call: TRBD1; clone_size: -; v_call: TRBV4-1; j_call: TRBJ1-4; cdr3_nt: TGCGCCACTAGCCAAGAAGGAACAGGGGGTTTTGAAAAACTGTTTTTT; cdr3_aa: CATSQEGTGGFEKLFF
d_call: TRBD1; clone_size: -; v_call: TRBV29-1; j_call: TRBJ2-3; cdr3_nt: TGCGGCGTGGCCGGGACAGCCCCCGCAGGTACGCAGTATTTT; cdr3_aa: CGVAGTAPAGTQYF
d_call: -; clone_size: -; v_call: TRBV5-1; j_call: TRBJ1-6; cdr3_nt: TGCGCCAGCGGCTTGAGAGGGCAGAGGAATTCACCCCTCCACTTT; cdr3_aa: CASGLRGQRNSPLHF
d_call: TRBD1; clone_size: -; v_call: TRBV11-3; j_call: TRBJ1-6; cdr3_nt: TGTGTCAGCAGCTTAGGGGACAGATATAATTTGCCCCTCCACTTT; cdr3_aa: CVSSLGDRYNLPLHF
d_call: -; clone_size: -; v_call: TRBV20-1; j_call: TRBJ2-2; cdr3_nt: TGCAGTACTAGATCGAATACCGGGGAGCTGTTTTTT; cdr3_aa: CSTRSNTGELFF
d_call: -; clone_size: -; v_call: TRBV10-2; j_call: TRBJ2-3; cdr3_nt: TGCGCTAGGACGCACAGGGTCGATACGCAGTATTTT; cdr3_aa: CARTHRVDTQYF
d_call: TRBD1; clone_size: -; v_call: TRBV6-5; j_call: TRBJ1-6; cdr3_nt: TGTGCCAGCTGTCACCGTCGGGACAGGGGCTTTATATTT; cdr3_aa: CASCHRRDRGFIF
d_call: -; clone_size: few; v_call: TRBV24-1; j_call: TRBJ2-1; cdr3_nt: TGTGCCACCAGTGATTTTAGCATCAATGAGCAGTTCTTC; cdr3_aa: CATSDFSINEQFF
d_call: -; clone_size: -; v_call: TRBV6-2/TRBV6-3; j_call: TRBJ2-2; cdr3_nt: TGTGCCAGTAATTACGCGGGGAAAAACACCGGGGAGCTGTTTTTT; cdr3_aa: CASNYAGKNTGELFF
d_call: TRBD1; clone_size: once; v_call: TRBV14; j_call: TRBJ1-1; cdr3_nt: TGTGCCAGCAGCTGGGACAGGAACTCTGAAGCTGTCTTT; cdr3_aa: CASSWDRNSEAVF
d_call: -; clone_size: -; v_call: TRBV11-1; j_call: TRBJ2-2; cdr3_nt: -; cdr3_aa: CASSPGNRAATGSCFF
d_call: -; clone_size: -; v_call: TRBV29-1; j_call: TRBJ1-1; cdr3_nt: TGCAACGCTGACAGTCCGAATATGAACACTGAAACTTTCTTT; cdr3_aa: CNADSPNMNTETFF
d_call: -; clone_size: medium-sized; v_call: TRBV10-2; j_call: TRBJ2-3; cdr3_nt: TGCGCCAGCACGCACAGGGCCGATACGCAGTATTTT; cdr3_aa: CASTHRADTQYF
d_call: -; clone_size: -; v_call: TRBV6-5; j_call: TRBJ1-2; cdr3_nt: TGTGCCAGCGCCCCGCGACTGACAGGAGCTAACTATGGCTACACCTTC; cdr3_aa: CASAPRLTGANYGYTF
d_call: -; clone_size: few; v_call: TRBV11-1; j_call: TRBJ2-1; cdr3_nt: TGTGCCAGCAGTAGGGGTTTCGCAGCGAGCTCCTACAATGTACAGTTCTTC; cdr3_aa: CASSRGFAASSYNVQFF
d_call: TRBD2; clone_size: -; v_call: TRBV6-6; j_call: TRBJ2-1; cdr3_nt: TGTGTCAGCGGGGAGGAATACAATGAACAGTTCTTC; cdr3_aa: CVSGEEYNEQFF
d_call: -; clone_size: few; v_call: TRBV12-3/TRBV12-4; j_call: TRBJ2-7; cdr3_nt: TGTGTCAGCAGTCGGGACTCCCAGTCGGACGAGCAGTACTTC; cdr3_aa: CVSSRDSQSDEQYF
d_call: -; clone_size: -; v_call: TRBV4-3; j_call: TRBJ2-3; cdr3_nt: TGCGCCAGCAGCAACGAACTAACGGGCAGGGATACGCAGTATTTT; cdr3_aa: CASSNELTGRDTQYF
d_call: -; clone_size: -; v_call: TRBV5-4; j_call: TRBJ1-2; cdr3_nt: TGTGCCAGCAGCTTGGACAGAAACAACTATGGCTATATCTTC; cdr3_aa: CASSLDRNNYGYIF
d_call: TRBD1; clone_size: -; v_call: TRBV6-5; j_call: TRBJ2-7; cdr3_nt: TGTGTCAGCAGTGCGGCGTGGGGACAGTCCTACGAGCAGTATTTC; cdr3_aa: CVSSAAWGQSYEQYF
d_call: TRBD1; clone_size: -; v_call: TRBV9; j_call: TRBJ1-4; cdr3_nt: TGTGCCGGCAGCTCATCCACGGGACAGGGAGAAAAACTGTTTTTT; cdr3_aa: CAGSSSTGQGEKLFF
d_call: -; clone_size: -; v_call: TRBV5-8; j_call: TRBJ1-1; cdr3_nt: TGTGCCAGCAGCTTACCGGGCAGGGCGGGAGCTTTCTTT; cdr3_aa: CASSLPGRAGAFF
d_call: TRBD1; clone_size: -; v_call: TRBV4-3; j_call: TRBJ2-5; cdr3_nt: TGCACCAGCAGCCAACAGGGGGGCCAAGGGACCCAGTACTTC; cdr3_aa: CTSSQQGGQGTQYF
d_call: TRBD1; clone_size: many; v_call: TRBV28; j_call: TRBJ1-1; cdr3_nt: TGTGCCAGCAGTTACGGGACAGGGGTTAAAGCTTTCTTT; cdr3_aa: CASSYGTGVKAFF
d_call: -; clone_size: -; v_call: TRBV4-2; j_call: TRBJ2-7; cdr3_nt: TGTGCGATCAGCCAAACAACAGGAGTCTACGAGCAGTACTTC; cdr3_aa: CAISQTTGVYEQYF
d_call: -; clone_size: -; v_call: TRBV6-2/TRBV6-3; j_call: TRBJ2-1; cdr3_nt: TGTGCCAGCAGTCGCCAAATCTCCTACAATGAGCAGTTCTTC; cdr3_aa: CASSRQISYNEQFF
d_call: -; clone_size: -; v_call: TRBV20-1; j_call: TRBJ2-1; cdr3_nt: TGTAGTGCTAGAAGTAGCGTGAGGGGTCGGGGTGAACAGTTCTTC; cdr3_aa: CSARSSVRGRGEQFF
d_call: -; clone_size: -; v_call: TRBV10-3; j_call: TRBJ1-5; cdr3_nt: TGTGCCATCGCGGGGGGTAGCAATCAGCCCCGGTATTTT; cdr3_aa: CAIAGGSNQPRYF
d_call: -; clone_size: -; v_call: TRBV12-3/TRBV12-4; j_call: TRBJ1-2; cdr3_nt: TGTACCAGCAGTCCGCAGGGGTTCTATGGCTACACCTTC; cdr3_aa: CTSSPQGFYGYTF
d_call: -; clone_size: -; v_call: TRBV7-2; j_call: TRBJ1-2; cdr3_nt: TGTGCCATCACCCACCCTCAACTGGGCTACATTTTC; cdr3_aa: CAITHPQLGYIF
d_call: -; clone_size: many; v_call: TRBV13; j_call: TRBJ1-6; cdr3_nt: TGTGCCAGCAGCTTAGGCCCTTCACCCCTCCACTTT; cdr3_aa: CASSLGPSPLHF
d_call: -; clone_size: -; v_call: TRBV6-2/TRBV6-3; j_call: TRBJ2-1; cdr3_nt: TGTGCCAGCAGTAACCTGCACAGCCAAGGGCAGGGAATAGATGAGCAGTTCTTC; cdr3_aa: CASSNLHSQGQGIDEQFF
d_call: TRBD2; clone_size: -; v_call: TRBV11-2; j_call: TRBJ2-1; cdr3_nt: TGTGCTAGCAGCTTAGCTAGCGGGGAGGCGGATGAGCATTTCTTC; cdr3_aa: CASSLASGEADEHFF
d_call: -; clone_size: many; v_call: TRBV28; j_call: TRBJ1-6; cdr3_nt: TGTGCCAGCAGTTTTGGGGGCATCAATTCACCCCTCCACTTT; cdr3_aa: CASSFGGINSPLHF
d_call: -; clone_size: -; v_call: TRBV20-1; j_call: TRBJ2-7; cdr3_nt: TGCAGTGCTAGCCGTACTGGGAACGAAAAATACAAGCAGTACTTC; cdr3_aa: CSASRTGNEKYKQYF
d_call: -; clone_size: few; v_call: TRBV28; j_call: TRBJ2-1; cdr3_nt: TGTGCCAGCAGTTCGGCGGTGAGCTCCTACAATGAGCAGTTCTTC; cdr3_aa: CASSSAVSSYNEQFF
d_call: TRBD1; clone_size: -; v_call: TRBV6-1; j_call: TRBJ2-4; cdr3_nt: TGTGCCACCAGTGACCCGGGACAGTCAGCCAAAATCATTCAGTACTTC; cdr3_aa: CATSDPGQSAKIIQYF
d_call: -; clone_size: medium-sized; v_call: TRBV29-1; j_call: TRBJ2-1; cdr3_nt: TGCAGCGTTGATCATCTAGCGCTCGATGAGCAGTTCTTC; cdr3_aa: CSVDHLALDEQFF
d_call: TRBD2; clone_size: -; v_call: TRBV4-3; j_call: TRBJ2-3; cdr3_nt: TGTGCCGGCATCCAAGTGAGCGGGAGAATGGATACGCAGTATTTT; cdr3_aa: CAGIQVSGRMDTQYF
d_call: -; clone_size: -; v_call: TRBV6-2/TRBV6-3; j_call: TRBJ1-3; cdr3_nt: TGTGCCATCAGTTACACGGCAATCTATGGAAACACCATATATTTT; cdr3_aa: CAISYTAIYGNTIYF
d_call: -; clone_size: -; v_call: TRBV28; j_call: TRBJ1-5; cdr3_nt: TGTGCCAGCGGTAGCAACAGGGATCAGCCCCAGCATTTT; cdr3_aa: CASGSNRDQPQHF
d_call: -; clone_size: medium-sized; v_call: TRBV6-1; j_call: TRBJ1-4; cdr3_nt: TGTGCCAGCAGTTCGGCGGGGGAGCAGGCTAATGAAAAACTGTTTTTT; cdr3_aa: CASSSAGEQANEKLFF
d_call: TRBD1; clone_size: -; v_call: TRBV6-5; j_call: TRBJ2-5; cdr3_nt: TGTACCAACAGTCGGACAGGGGGTCAAAAGACCCAGTGCTTC; cdr3_aa: CTNSRTGGQKTQCF
d_call: -; clone_size: -; v_call: TRBV6-6; j_call: TRBJ1-5; cdr3_nt: TGTGCCAGCAGATTCGACGGAGTAGGCCAGCCCCAGCATTTT; cdr3_aa: CASRFDGVGQPQHF
d_call: TRBD2; clone_size: -; v_call: TRBV29-1; j_call: TRBJ2-3; cdr3_nt: TGCAGCGTTGGGGAGGGAGATGCGCAGTATTTT; cdr3_aa: CSVGEGDAQYF
d_call: -; clone_size: -; v_call: TRBV11-2; j_call: TRBJ1-1; cdr3_nt: TGTGCCAGCAGCTTAGATCAGCCCCTGAACACTGCAGCTTTCTTT; cdr3_aa: CASSLDQPLNTAAFF
d_call: -; clone_size: -; v_call: TRBV11-2; j_call: TRBJ2-7; cdr3_nt: -; cdr3_aa: CASSIVGTGIEQYF
d_call: TRBD2; clone_size: many; v_call: TRBV12-3/TRBV12-4; j_call: TRBJ2-3; cdr3_nt: TGTGCCAGCAGTTTTAAGACCTCTTTTGGTATGCGGGAGGGCAAAGATACGCAGTATTTT; cdr3_aa: CASSFKTSFGMREGKDTQYF
d_call: TRBD1; clone_size: -; v_call: TRBV4-3; j_call: TRBJ2-2; cdr3_nt: TGCGCCAGCAGCCAGGGTACAGGGGAAATGAACACCGGGGAACTGTCATTT; cdr3_aa: CASSQGTGEMNTGELSF
d_call: -; clone_size: -; v_call: TRBV7-2; j_call: TRBJ1-2; cdr3_nt: TGTGCCTGCAGCTTGCAGGGGTTAAACTATGGCTACACCTTC; cdr3_aa: CACSLQGLNYGYTF
d_call: -; clone_size: -; v_call: TRBV29-1; j_call: TRBJ2-7; cdr3_nt: TGCGGCGTTGAACAAGGTATGGACGGCGAACAGTACTTC; cdr3_aa: CGVEQGMDGEQYF